The clone carrying this TCR beta chain was seen a handful of times. Germline CDR1 LGHDT, CDR2 YNNKEL (reference sequence). The CDR3 covers 15 residues. The ends were cut back, 4 bases at V and 4 bases at J, with 14 bases in the middle. The data were taken from a study of blood T cell repertoires in COVID-19. The data were produced by immunoSEQ multiplex PCR, yet TCRdb's version contains in-frame clones alone and is incomplete. Of about 300,000 clones listed, 89% are singletons. Enrollment of patients from Seattle took place during active infection, with longitudinal follow-up. The TCR comes from a woman under 40 with COVID-19, enrolled during active disease. Sequencing was carried out using peripheral blood. The chain recombines TRBV3-1 (or the pseudogene TRBV3-2) with TRBJ2-1; D remains unclear. For the CDR3, the DNA is TGTGCCAGCAGCCTAACTAATTCGGGTTACAATGAGCAGTTCTTC. It is translated as CASSLTNSGYNEQFF.